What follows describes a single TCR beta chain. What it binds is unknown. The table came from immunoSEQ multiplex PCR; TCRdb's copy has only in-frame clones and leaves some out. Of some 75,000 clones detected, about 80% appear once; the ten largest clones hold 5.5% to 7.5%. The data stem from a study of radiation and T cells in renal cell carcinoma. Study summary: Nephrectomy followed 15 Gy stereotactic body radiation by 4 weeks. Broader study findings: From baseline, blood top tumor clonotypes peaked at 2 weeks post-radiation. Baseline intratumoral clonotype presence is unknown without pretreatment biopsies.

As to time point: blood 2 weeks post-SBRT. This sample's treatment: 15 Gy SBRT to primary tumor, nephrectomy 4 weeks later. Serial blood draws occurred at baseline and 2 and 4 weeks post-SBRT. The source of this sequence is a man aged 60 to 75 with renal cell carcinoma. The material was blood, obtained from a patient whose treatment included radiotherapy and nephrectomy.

CDR3 sequence reads: CASSLSDTGIEGYTF. CDR3 bases: TGTGCCAGCAGCCTCAGCGACACAGGGATCGAGGGCTACACCTTC. This chain connects TRBV7-9 to TRBJ1-2; D is possibly TRBD1 (6 bases). Germline V CDR1 and CDR2: SEHNR, FQNEAQ (reference sequence). This CDR3 contains 15 residues. Trimming shortened V by 5 bases and J by 8 bases, and 21 bases separated the two germline ends.